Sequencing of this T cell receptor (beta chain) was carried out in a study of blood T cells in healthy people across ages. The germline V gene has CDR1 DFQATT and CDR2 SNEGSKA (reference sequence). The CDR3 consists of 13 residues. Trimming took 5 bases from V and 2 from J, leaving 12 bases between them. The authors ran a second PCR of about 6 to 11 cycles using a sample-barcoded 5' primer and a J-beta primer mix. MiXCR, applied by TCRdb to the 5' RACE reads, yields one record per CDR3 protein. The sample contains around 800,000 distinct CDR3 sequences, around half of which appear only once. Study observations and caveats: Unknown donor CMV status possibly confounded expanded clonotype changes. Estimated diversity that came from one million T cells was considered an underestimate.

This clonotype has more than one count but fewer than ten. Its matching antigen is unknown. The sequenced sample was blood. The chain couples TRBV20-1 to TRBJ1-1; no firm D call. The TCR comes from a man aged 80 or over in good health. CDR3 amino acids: CSAPLDGNTEAFF. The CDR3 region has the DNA TGCAGTGCTCCTTTAGACGGTAACACTGAAGCTTTCTTT.